A single sample is the source of the 17 T cell receptor beta chains below, sequenced in a study of beta chain features in type 1 diabetes. Findings and caveats of the study: TCRB CDR3s were moderately but significantly shorter in Type 1 diabetes patients in all four CD4+ subsets.

Investigators reverse transcribed all isolated RNA, so they sequenced expressed TCRB transcripts. Profiling relied on immunoSEQ multiplex PCR, and the TCRdb table lists in-frame clones only, not all of them. Of some 22,000 clones listed, under 75% are singletons. These receptors have no identified antigens. The sample comprised stem cell memory CD4+ T cells from blood. The source of these receptors is a man aged 18 to 30 with type 1 diabetes.

The V gene is TRBV28, the J gene TRBJ1-5; D is possibly TRBD1 (5 bases). Germline CDR1 MDHEN, CDR2 SYDVKM. The CDR3 runs to 15 residues. The V gene lost 7 bases and the J gene lost 4 bases, with 17 bases spanning the gap. The CDR3 nucleotides are TGTGCCAGCACCACCCCCGGGCAGGGAAATCAGCCCCAGCATTTT. Encoded protein: CASTTPGQGNQPQHF.

This clone was seen only a few times. V and J are TRBV28 and TRBJ1-2; 7 positions agree with TRBD1. V was clipped by 5 bases and J by 4 bases; unmatched bases: 4. The V gene's germline CDR1 is MDHEN and CDR2 SYDVKM. This CDR3 has 13 amino acids. The CDR3 sequence: CASSDREAYGYTF. In DNA form, the CDR3 reads TGTGCCAGCAGTGACAGGGAGGCCTATGGCTACACCTTC.

This chain uses TRBV28 with TRBJ2-5, with D possibly matching TRBD1 (7 bases). The CDR3 is 15 amino acids. The V end lost 3 bases, the J end lost 2 bases, and 13 bases lay between the germline ends. From germline, CDR1 is MDHEN and CDR2 SYDVKM. DNA of the CDR3: TGTGCCAGCAGTTTTCAGGGGGGACCGCAAGAGACCCAGTACTTC. Its translation: CASSFQGGPQETQYF.

The chain recombines TRBV6-1 with TRBJ2-4, with D possibly matching TRBD1 (6 bases). Deletions cut 2 bases from V and 3 bases from J, with 17 bases between. In germline, CDR1 is MNHNS, CDR2 SASEGT. The CDR3 extends over 17 amino acids. CDR3 DNA sequence: TGTGCCAGCAGTGAATTCGTACCTCAGGGGAGCAAAAACATTCAGTACTTC. Translated: CASSEFVPQGSKNIQYF.

The gene calls are TRBV27 and TRBJ1-2, with 11 bases matching TRBD1. Germline-derived CDR1 and CDR2 are MNHEY and SMNVEV (reference sequence). V dropped 1 base and J dropped 8; count of bases not matched to a gene: 18. The CDR3 has 19 amino acids. CDR3: CASSLFPLVPDRGHLGYTF. The CDR3 region has the DNA TGTGCCAGCAGTTTATTCCCTCTGGTACCGGACAGGGGGCACTTAGGCTACACCTTC.

This clone was seen a few times. V usage is TRBV28 and J usage is TRBJ2-5; D is ambiguous. TRBJ2-7 matches the DNA end more closely, so the J call is doubtful. The CDR3 spans 12 residues. The germline gives CDR1 MDHEN, CDR2 SYDVKM. The CDR3 spells CATLSDPYEQYF. The CDR3 bases are TGTGCCACCCTGTCCGATCCCTACGAGCAGTACTTC.

The count of this clone is one. Here the CDR3 reads CASSQDRLSDTGNTIYF. In DNA, the CDR3 is TGCGCCAGCAGCCAAGATCGACTCTCGGACACTGGAAACACCATATATTTT. The chain joins TRBV4-3 to TRBJ1-3; a weak D match, TRBD1 (5 bases). The CDR3 has 17 amino acids. V shed 0 bases and J shed 2 bases, with 14 bases lying between them. Germline CDR1 is LGHNA and CDR2 is YSLEER.

The gene calls are TRBV27 and TRBJ2-7; D may be TRBD2 (6 bases). The CDR3 sequence is 17 residues long. Trimming stripped 3 bases from V and 6 bases from J, with 24 bases between. Germline values: CDR1 MNHEY, CDR2 SMNVEV (reference sequence). CDR3 in amino acids: CASSLSVTEGFAGEQYF. CDR3 DNA sequence: TGTGCCAGCAGTTTGTCGGTTACGGAGGGCTTTGCCGGCGAGCAGTACTTC.

This chain uses TRBV30 with TRBJ2-5; D is uncertain. The DNA end lines up better with TRBJ2-7; the J call may be wrong. Germline lookup yields CDR1 GTSNPN and CDR2 SVGIG (reference sequence). This CDR3 is 11 amino acids long. CDR3 coding DNA: TGTGCCTGGAGTGTTAAATACGAGCAGTACTTC. This codes for CAWSVKYEQYF.

The chain joins TRBV6-1 to TRBJ2-4; 11 bases fit TRBD1. Germline V gene data show CDR1 as MNHNS and CDR2 as SASEGT. The CDR3 has 19 residues. The J segment lost 6 bases and the V segment lost 2 bases, leaving 15 bases of the junction unmatched. CDR3 sequence: CASSEMKGAGQGARNIQYF. CDR3 nucleotides: TGTGCCAGCAGTGAAATGAAGGGAGCCGGACAGGGGGCGAGAAACATTCAGTACTTC.

This clone was seen a few times. The chain uses TRBV13 and TRBJ2-7; D ambiguous. Trimming pared 4 bases from V and 3 bases from J, leaving 10 bases between. The CDR3 spans 13 residues. Looked up from germline, CDR1 is PRHDT and CDR2 is FYEKMQ (reference sequence). The CDR3 region has the DNA TGTGCCAGCAGCTCGCGCAGGAACTACGAGCAGTACTTC. This gives the protein CASSSRRNYEQYF.

The chain combines TRBV5-1 with TRBJ1-1, with a tentative D call TRBD1 (6 bases). CDR3 length equals 17 residues. The germline CDR1 and CDR2 sequences are SGHRS and YFSETQ. Between the trimmed V and J ends, which lost 0 bases and 1 base, there was a span of 16 bases. The CDR3 DNA reads TGCGCCAGCAGCTTGGGACCGACAGGTCCCACGAACACTGAAGCTTTCTTT. Amino acids: CASSLGPTGPTNTEAFF.

This sequence joins TRBV28 and TRBJ1-1, with D perhaps TRBD1 (5 bases). Trimming removed 8 bases at V and 0 bases at J, with 16 bases between. This CDR3 has 15 amino acids. Germline values: CDR1 MDHEN, CDR2 SYDVKM. The CDR3: CASSGTTTMNTEAFF. CDR3 in DNA: TGTGCCAGCTCCGGGACTACCACTATGAACACTGAAGCTTTCTTT.

The sample holds a few counts of this clone. V gene TRBV7-2 combines with J gene TRBJ2-3; D is ambiguous. This CDR3 spans 14 amino acids. CDR1 SGHTA and CDR2 FQGNSA come from the germline V gene. The V end was cut by 4 bases, the J end by 2 bases, with 10 bases between. The CDR3 spells CASSSHAFTDTQYF. Written as DNA, the CDR3 is TGTGCCAGCAGCTCACACGCCTTCACAGATACGCAGTATTTT.

The V call is TRBV6-1, the J call TRBJ2-3; D ambiguous. There are 15 residues in the CDR3. Per germline, CDR1 MNHNS and CDR2 SASEGT. The V end was cut by 8 bases, the J end by 0 bases, with 15 bases between. This CDR3 is CASSRVHFSTDTQYF. The CDR3 DNA is TGTGCCAGCTCTCGGGTACACTTCAGCACAGATACGCAGTATTTT.

V usage is TRBV28 and J usage is TRBJ1-2; 7 bases agree with TRBD1. The CDR3 covers 13 residues. Germline V CDR1 and CDR2: MDHEN, SYDVKM. Germline trimming cut 7 bases from V and 4 bases from J; bases unmatched to any gene: 6. The CDR3 sequence: CASTRQGPYGYTF. CDR3 bases: TGTGCCAGCACCCGACAGGGTCCCTATGGCTACACCTTC.

This clone was found a few times. The chain couples TRBV29-1 to TRBJ2-3; 7 bases fit TRBD1. V shed 6 bases and J 0 bases; nucleotides not matched to a gene: 12. CDR3 length equals 16 residues. Germline lookup yields CDR1 SQVTM and CDR2 ANQGSEA. This CDR3 reads CSVTPGQASSTDTQYF. The CDR3 DNA is TGCAGCGTGACCCCTGGACAGGCTTCTAGCACAGATACGCAGTATTTT.